The 27 T cell receptor beta chains reported below all come from one sample, sequenced in a study of blood T cell repertoires in COVID-19. Some clones are missing from TCRdb's copy, which holds only in-frame ones; the method was immunoSEQ multiplex PCR. The sample yields 250,000 to 300,000 clones, roughly 90% seen once. Material: peripheral blood. The receptors stem from a man aged 25-40 years with active or convalescent COVID-19.

This clone was detected only once. V gene TRBV7-8 combines with J gene TRBJ2-3; 9 positions agree with TRBD2. J gave up 0 bases and V 1 base, and 8 bases lay outside the gene matches. Germline-derived CDR1 and CDR2 are SGHVS and FQNEAQ. The CDR3 contains 18 residues. CDR3 amino acids: CASSLVAGGPLSTDTQYF. In nucleotides, the CDR3 is TGTGCCAGCAGCTTAGTGGCGGGGGGGCCGTTAAGCACAGATACGCAGTATTTT.

The chain links TRBV4-3 to TRBJ1-1; D is possibly TRBD1 (6 bases). Germline CDR1 is LGHNA and CDR2 is YSLEER. V was cut by 3 bases and J by 11 bases, with 13 bases left in between. This CDR3 is built from 12 residues. CDR3 sequence (DNA): TGCGCCAGCAGCCACCTACAGGGTAACGCTTTCTTT. Protein product: CASSHLQGNAFF.

The chain employs TRBV5-1 and TRBJ2-1; TRBD1 matches at 12 bases. The CDR3 contains 15 residues. Germline V lookup: CDR1 SGHRS, CDR2 YFSETQ. Trimming took 4 bases from V and 6 from J; bases not matched to a gene: 5. CDR3 DNA sequence: TGCGCCAGCAGCGGGACAGGGGGCTGGGGCAATGAGCAGTTCTTC. This sequence encodes CASSGTGGWGNEQFF.

This sequence joins TRBV7-3 and TRBJ2-1, with 7 bases fitting TRBD2. The germline V gene has CDR1 SGHTA and CDR2 FQGTGA. V lost 6 bases and J lost 3; bases outside the gene matches: 8. This CDR3 contains 15 residues. In DNA form, the CDR3 reads TGTGCCAGCAGTCCGACAGCGGGGCACTACAATGAGCAGTTCTTC. The encoded protein is CASSPTAGHYNEQFF.

The chain couples TRBV2 to TRBJ1-1, with TRBD1 matching 8 bases. The CDR3 sequence is 15 residues long. After removal of 4 bases from V and 1 base from J, the junction contained 5 bases not matched to a gene. The germline V gene encodes CDR1 SNHLY and CDR2 FYNNEI. The DNA for the CDR3 is TGTGCCAGCAGTGTACAGGGGGTACCGAACACTGAAGCTTTCTTT. Protein: CASSVQGVPNTEAFF.

This clone was seen once. The CDR3 loop is CASRKAGRWDTDTQYF. For the CDR3, the DNA is TGCGCCAGCAGGAAGGCGGGCAGGTGGGACACAGATACGCAGTATTTT. This sequence joins TRBV5-1 and TRBJ2-3, with a weak D call TRBD2 (5 bases). Germline lookup yields CDR1 SGHRS and CDR2 YFSETQ. The CDR3 extends over 16 amino acids. Trimming removed 5 bases from V and 2 bases from J, with 18 bases in between.

In this sample, this clone turned up a few times. The J gene is TRBJ1-6, the V gene TRBV7-6, with 8 bases aligning to TRBD1. Trimming at V came to 2 bases and at J to 9 bases, leaving 6 bases not matched to a gene. The length of the CDR3 is 15 residues. CDR1 and CDR2 (germline): SGHVS, FNYEAQ. CDR3: CASSLRTGPSSPLHF. CDR3 nucleotide sequence: TGTGCCAGCAGCTTAAGGACAGGGCCGAGTTCACCCCTCCACTTT.

This chain links TRBV5-6 with TRBJ2-3; no reliable D call. This CDR3 region has 13 residues. From germline, CDR1 is SGHDT and CDR2 YYEEEE. Trimming cost V 0 bases and J 2 bases, with 4 bases left between them. CDR3 region: CASSLAITDTQYF. The CDR3 nucleotides are TGTGCCAGCAGCTTGGCCATCACAGATACGCAGTATTTT.

The chain couples TRBV15 to TRBJ1-4; TRBD1 matches at 8 bases. Germline V CDR1 and CDR2: LNHNV, YYDKDF (reference sequence). The trim removed 0 bases at V and 5 bases at J, leaving 2 bases unmatched. The CDR3 totals 15 residues. DNA of the CDR3: TGTGCCACCAGCAGAGATTGGACAGGGAATGAAAAACTGTTTTTT. Its protein is CATSRDWTGNEKLFF.

The chain combines TRBV6-5 with TRBJ1-6; 7 nucleotides align to TRBD1. The CDR3 covers 15 residues. Trimming took 9 bases from V and 5 from J; bases not matched to a gene: 10. Germline lookup yields CDR1 MNHEY and CDR2 SVGAGI. Here the CDR3 DNA reads TGTGCCAGTCTGAGAGCCGGGACAGATAATTCACCCCTCCACTTT. It codes for CASLRAGTDNSPLHF.

The chain has TRBV3-1 (or the pseudogene TRBV3-2) and TRBJ1-6, with D perhaps TRBD1 (6 bases). With 0 bases removed from V and 10 bases from J, the gap between germline ends came to 10 bases. Per germline, CDR1 LGHDT and CDR2 YNNKEL (reference sequence). The CDR3 loop spans 14 amino acids. The CDR3, as DNA: TGTGCCAGCAGCCAAGACAGGGGAAGATCACCCCTCCACTTT. Encoded protein: CASSQDRGRSPLHF.

There are a few counts of this clone. Other DNA sequences within the sample encode an identical CDR3. The gene calls are TRBV3-1 (or the pseudogene TRBV3-2) and TRBJ1-5; unclear D gene. Germline V gene data show CDR1 as LGHDT and CDR2 as YNNKEL (reference sequence). V was shortened by 1 base and J by 6 bases, with 4 bases between the two germline ends. The CDR3 length is 12 residues. CDR3 in amino acids: CASSQAGQPQHF. CDR3 DNA sequence: TGTGCCAGCAGCCAAGCAGGTCAGCCCCAGCATTTT.

In its sample, this clone was seen once. The chain combines TRBV5-1 with TRBJ2-1; 9 positions match TRBD2. From germline, CDR1 is SGHRS and CDR2 YFSETQ. V lost 0 bases, J lost 8 bases, and 3 bases stayed unmatched. CDR3 size: 14 residues. The CDR3 coding sequence is TGCGCCAGCAGCTTGGCTAGCGGGGTGGATGAGCAGTTCTTC. Its translation: CASSLASGVDEQFF.

V is TRBV6-5 and J is TRBJ2-3; D unclear. The CDR3 covers 11 residues. Germline lookup yields CDR1 MNHEY and CDR2 SVGAGI. V lost 8 bases and J lost 4, with 7 bases in between. The CDR3 sequence: CASSLADTQYF. CDR3 coding DNA: TGTGCCAGCTCCCTTGCAGATACGCAGTATTTT.

This clone was seen once. The V gene is TRBV11-2, the J gene TRBJ1-2; 7 bases fit TRBD1. Germline V gene lookup returns CDR1 SGHAT and CDR2 FQNNGV. CDR3 length: 13 amino acids. The V segment lost 5 bases and the J segment 8 bases; nucleotides outside the gene matches: 8. The CDR3 is CASSPGGSGGYTF. In DNA form, the CDR3 reads TGTGCCAGCAGCCCAGGGGGGTCTGGGGGCTACACCTTC.

This clone was found a few times. The V call is TRBV18, the J call TRBJ1-1, with 11 bases matching TRBD1. The CDR3 is 15 residues long. V trimming: 3 bases; J trimming: 5 bases; junction bases outside the gene matches: 5. Germline CDR1 and CDR2: KGHSH and LQKENI. In DNA, the CDR3 is TGTGCCAGCTCACCCGGGACAGGGGGTGGGACTGAAGCTTTCTTT. It yields the protein CASSPGTGGGTEAFF.

This clone was detected ten times or more. The J gene is TRBJ2-3, the V gene TRBV6-4; 8 nucleotides match TRBD2. The V gene end was trimmed by 6 bases and the J gene end by 2 bases; junction bases not matched to a gene: 1. CDR1 and CDR2 from the germline V gene are MRHNA and SNTAGT. This CDR3 comprises 13 residues. The CDR3 DNA reads TGTGCCAGCAGCGGGGGGGCCACAGATACGCAGTATTTT. This codes for CASSGGATDTQYF.

The chain links TRBV19 to TRBJ2-7, with TRBD2 matching over 10 bases. This CDR3 spans 15 amino acids. J gave up 0 bases and V 6 bases, and 5 bases lay outside the gene matches. Germline CDR1 reads LNHDA; CDR2 reads SQIVND (reference sequence). The CDR3 nucleotides read TGTGCCAGTAGCCGGACTAGCGGTAGCTCCTACGAGCAGTACTTC. It encodes CASSRTSGSSYEQYF.

This rearrangement joins TRBV12-3 or TRBV12-4 to TRBJ1-1; possibly TRBD1 for D (5 bases). The CDR3 extends over 13 amino acids. Trimming removed 7 bases at V and 2 bases at J, with 11 bases between. This CDR3 is CASKPGVNTEAFF. DNA for the CDR3: TGTGCCAGCAAACCGGGGGTAAACACTGAAGCTTTCTTT.

The chain links TRBV19 to TRBJ1-2, with TRBD1 matching over 10 bases. Looked up from germline, CDR1 is LNHDA and CDR2 is SQIVND (reference sequence). With V trimmed by 7 bases and J by 3 bases, 5 bases remained unmatched. There are 14 residues in the CDR3. The CDR3 is CASKPGQGYYGYTF. CDR3 nucleotide sequence: TGTGCCAGTAAACCGGGACAGGGGTACTATGGCTACACCTTC.

The V gene is TRBV4-1, the J gene TRBJ2-1; D is ambiguous. V dropped 0 bases and J dropped 1 base, with 10 bases sitting between them. Germline V CDR1 and CDR2: MGHRA, YSYEKL. This CDR3 contains 16 residues. In DNA, the CDR3 is TGCGCCAGCAGCCAAGAGGCGACTGTATCCTACAATGAGCAGTTCTTC. This gives the protein CASSQEATVSYNEQFF.

V usage is TRBV24-1 and J usage is TRBJ2-1, with D tentatively TRBD2 (6 bases). The CDR3 has 16 residues. The V and J ends lost 2 bases and 0 bases respectively, with 10 bases between them. Germline CDR1 and CDR2: KGHDR and SFDVKD. Written as DNA, the CDR3 is TGTGCCACCAGTGATTCCCTGGGGGGCTCCTACAATGAGCAGTTCTTC. Its protein is CATSDSLGGSYNEQFF.

This sequence joins TRBV7-9 and TRBJ2-1; 8 bases match TRBD1. Trimming cost V 7 bases and J 8 bases; bases outside gene matches: 16. Per germline, CDR1 SEHNR and CDR2 FQNEAQ (reference sequence). The CDR3 runs to 16 residues. The CDR3 spells CASIQIGQGVKDEQFF. The CDR3 nucleotides read TGTGCCAGCATCCAAATCGGACAGGGCGTTAAGGATGAGCAGTTCTTC. The full variable domain, in which reference TRBV7-9 and TRBJ2-1 provide the parts outside the CDR3, is DTGVSQNPRHKITKRGQNVTFRCDPISEHNRLYWYRQTLGQGPEFLTYFQNEAQLEKSRLLSDRFSAERPKGSFSTLEIQRTEQGDSAMYLCASIQIGQGVKDEQFFGPGTRLTVL.

The chain has TRBV5-6 and TRBJ1-4; the D gene is possibly TRBD1 (6 bases). CDR1 is SGHDT, CDR2 YYEEEE, per germline. The CDR3 length is 14 residues. The ends were cut back, 2 bases at V and 8 bases at J, with 13 bases in the middle. CDR3 nucleotide sequence: TGTGCCAGCAGCTTTTTGGTAGGGGGAGAAAAACTGTTTTTT. It codes for CASSFLVGGEKLFF.

This clone was picked up a small number of times. The V gene is TRBV11-2, the J gene TRBJ1-6; no clear D gene. CDR1 is SGHAT and CDR2 is FQNNGV in the germline V gene. The germline V and J ends were trimmed by 5 bases and 7 bases, with 12 bases remaining between them. The CDR3 runs 14 residues. The CDR3 nucleotides read TGTGCCAGCAGCCAAAGCACGTCAAATTCACCCCTCCACTTT. It encodes CASSQSTSNSPLHF.

The chain is built from TRBV5-1 and TRBJ1-4, with D perhaps TRBD1 (6 bases). This CDR3 is built from 16 residues. V was trimmed by 1 base and J by 0 bases, leaving 10 bases between them. The germline V gene has CDR1 SGHRS and CDR2 YFSETQ. The CDR3 loop reads CASSLTGSATNEKLFF. CDR3 nucleotide sequence: TGCGCCAGCAGCTTGACAGGGAGTGCAACTAATGAAAAACTGTTTTTT.

The V call is TRBV18, the J call TRBJ2-2; a possible D gene is TRBD2 (5 bases). V gave up 4 bases and J gave up 6 bases, with 6 bases separating them. Germline V gene data show CDR1 as KGHSH and CDR2 as LQKENI. This CDR3 is 12 amino acids long. CDR3 coding DNA: TGTGCCAGCTCACTCGGGGCCGGGGAGCTGTTTTTT. As protein: CASSLGAGELFF. Combining the CDR3 with reference TRBV18 and TRBJ2-2 gives the whole variable domain NAGVMQNPRHLVRRRGQEARLRCSPMKGHSHVYWYRQLPEEGLKFMVYLQKENIIDESGMPKERFSAEFPKEGPSILRIQQVVRGDSAAYFCASSLGAGELFFGEGSRLTVL.